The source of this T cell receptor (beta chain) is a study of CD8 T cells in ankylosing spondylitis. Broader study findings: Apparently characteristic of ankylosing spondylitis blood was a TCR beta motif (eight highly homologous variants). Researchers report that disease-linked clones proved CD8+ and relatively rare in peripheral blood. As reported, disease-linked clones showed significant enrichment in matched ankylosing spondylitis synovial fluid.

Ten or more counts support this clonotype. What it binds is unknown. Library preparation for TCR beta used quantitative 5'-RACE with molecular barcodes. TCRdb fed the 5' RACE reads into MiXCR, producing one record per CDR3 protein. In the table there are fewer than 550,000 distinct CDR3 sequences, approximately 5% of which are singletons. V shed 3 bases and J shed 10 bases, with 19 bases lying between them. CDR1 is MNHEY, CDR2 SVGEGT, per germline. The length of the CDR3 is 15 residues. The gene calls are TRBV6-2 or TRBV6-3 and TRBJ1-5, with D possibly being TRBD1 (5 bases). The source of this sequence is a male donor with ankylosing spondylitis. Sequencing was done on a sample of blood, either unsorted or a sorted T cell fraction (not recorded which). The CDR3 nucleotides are TGTGCCAGCAGTTATCGGGGGTTGGCGCGGGGCCCCCAGCATTTT. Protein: CASSYRGLARGPQHF.